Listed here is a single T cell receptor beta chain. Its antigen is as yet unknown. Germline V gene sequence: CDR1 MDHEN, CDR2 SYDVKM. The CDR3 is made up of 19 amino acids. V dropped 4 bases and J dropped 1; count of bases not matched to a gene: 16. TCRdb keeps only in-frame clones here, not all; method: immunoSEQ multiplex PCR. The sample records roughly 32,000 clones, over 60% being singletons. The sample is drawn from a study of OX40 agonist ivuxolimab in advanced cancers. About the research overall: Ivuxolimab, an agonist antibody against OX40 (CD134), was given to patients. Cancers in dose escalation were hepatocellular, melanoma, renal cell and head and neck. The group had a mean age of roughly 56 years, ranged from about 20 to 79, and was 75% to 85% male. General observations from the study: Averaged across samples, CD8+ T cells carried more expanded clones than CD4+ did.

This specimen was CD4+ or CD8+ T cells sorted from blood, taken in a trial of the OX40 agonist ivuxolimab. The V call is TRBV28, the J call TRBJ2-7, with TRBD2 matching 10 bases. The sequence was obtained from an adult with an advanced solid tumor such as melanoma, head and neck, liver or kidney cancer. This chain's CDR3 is CASSYPVDILLAGSYEQYF. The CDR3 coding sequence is TGTGCCAGCAGTTACCCGGTAGACATATTACTAGCGGGGTCCTACGAGCAGTACTTC.